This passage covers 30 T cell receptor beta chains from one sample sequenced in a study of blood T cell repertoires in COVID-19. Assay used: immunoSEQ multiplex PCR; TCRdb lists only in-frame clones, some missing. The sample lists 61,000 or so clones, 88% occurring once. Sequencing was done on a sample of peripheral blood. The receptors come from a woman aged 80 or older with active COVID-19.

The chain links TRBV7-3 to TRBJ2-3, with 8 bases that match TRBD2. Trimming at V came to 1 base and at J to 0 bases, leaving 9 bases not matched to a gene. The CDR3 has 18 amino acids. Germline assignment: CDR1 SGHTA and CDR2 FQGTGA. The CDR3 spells CASSLRAPLAGSTDTQYF. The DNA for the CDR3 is TGTGCCAGCAGCTTAAGGGCCCCCTTAGCGGGAAGCACAGATACGCAGTATTTT.

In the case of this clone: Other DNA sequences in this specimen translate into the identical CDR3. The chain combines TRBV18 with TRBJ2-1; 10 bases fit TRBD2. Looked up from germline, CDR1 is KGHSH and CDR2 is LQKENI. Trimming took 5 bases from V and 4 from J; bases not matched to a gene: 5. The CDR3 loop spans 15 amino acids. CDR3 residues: CASSLSGGAYNEQFF. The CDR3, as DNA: TGTGCCAGCTCATTGAGCGGGGGGGCGTACAATGAGCAGTTCTTC.

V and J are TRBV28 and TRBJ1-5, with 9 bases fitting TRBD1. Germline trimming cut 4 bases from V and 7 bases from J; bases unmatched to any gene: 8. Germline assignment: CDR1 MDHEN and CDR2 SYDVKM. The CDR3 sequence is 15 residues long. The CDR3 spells CASSSQGAVRQPQHF. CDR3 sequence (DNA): TGTGCCAGCAGTTCACAGGGGGCGGTAAGGCAGCCCCAGCATTTT.

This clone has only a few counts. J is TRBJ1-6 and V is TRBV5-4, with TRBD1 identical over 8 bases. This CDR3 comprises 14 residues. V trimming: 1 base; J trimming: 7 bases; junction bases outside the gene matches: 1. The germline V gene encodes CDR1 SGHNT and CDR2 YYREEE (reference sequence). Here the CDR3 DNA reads TGTGCCAGCAGCTTGCAGGGGGCAAATTCACCCCTCCACTTT. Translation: CASSLQGANSPLHF.

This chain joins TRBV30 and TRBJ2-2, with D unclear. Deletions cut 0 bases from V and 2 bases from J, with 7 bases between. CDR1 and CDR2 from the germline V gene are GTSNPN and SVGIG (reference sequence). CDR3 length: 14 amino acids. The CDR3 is CAWSVPLNTGELFF. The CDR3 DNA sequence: TGTGCCTGGAGTGTACCACTTAACACCGGGGAGCTGTTTTTT.

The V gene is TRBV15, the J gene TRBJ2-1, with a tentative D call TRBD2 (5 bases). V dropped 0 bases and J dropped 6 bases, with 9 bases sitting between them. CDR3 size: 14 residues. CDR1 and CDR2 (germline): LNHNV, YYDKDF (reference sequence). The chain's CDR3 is CATSRDISGNEQFF. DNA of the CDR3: TGTGCCACCAGCAGAGATATAAGCGGCAATGAGCAGTTCTTC.

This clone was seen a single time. The CDR3 DNA reads TGTGCCAGCAGTGAACCAGGGGGCGGGGAGACCCAGTACTTC. This gives the protein CASSEPGGGETQYF. The chain has TRBV6-1 and TRBJ2-5; 8 nucleotides align to TRBD1. The CDR3 extends over 14 amino acids. V lost 2 bases to trimming and J lost 5 bases; unmatched junction nucleotides: 4. Germline values: CDR1 MNHNS, CDR2 SASEGT.

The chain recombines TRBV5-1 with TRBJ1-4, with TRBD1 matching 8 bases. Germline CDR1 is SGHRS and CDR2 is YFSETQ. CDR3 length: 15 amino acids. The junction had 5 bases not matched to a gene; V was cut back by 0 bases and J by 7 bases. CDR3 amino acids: CASSLGTGLSEKLFF. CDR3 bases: TGCGCCAGCAGCTTGGGGACAGGGTTGAGTGAAAAACTGTTTTTT.

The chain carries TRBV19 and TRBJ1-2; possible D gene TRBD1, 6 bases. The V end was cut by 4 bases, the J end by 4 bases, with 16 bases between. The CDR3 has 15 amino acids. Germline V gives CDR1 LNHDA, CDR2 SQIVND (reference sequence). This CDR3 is CASSTFRGAVYGYTF. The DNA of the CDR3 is TGTGCCAGTAGTACCTTCCGGGGGGCGGTCTATGGCTACACCTTC.

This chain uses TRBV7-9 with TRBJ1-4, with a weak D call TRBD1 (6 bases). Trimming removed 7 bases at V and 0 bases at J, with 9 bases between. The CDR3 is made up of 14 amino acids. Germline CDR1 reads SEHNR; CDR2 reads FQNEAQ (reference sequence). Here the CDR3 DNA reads TGTGCCAGCAAAGACAGGACAACTAATGAAAAACTGTTTTTT. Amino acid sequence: CASKDRTTNEKLFF. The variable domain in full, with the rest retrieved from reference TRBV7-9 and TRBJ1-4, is DTGVSQNPRHKITKRGQNVTFRCDPISEHNRLYWYRQTLGQGPEFLTYFQNEAQLEKSRLLSDRFSAERPKGSFSTLEIQRTEQGDSAMYLCASKDRTTNEKLFFGSGTQLSVL.

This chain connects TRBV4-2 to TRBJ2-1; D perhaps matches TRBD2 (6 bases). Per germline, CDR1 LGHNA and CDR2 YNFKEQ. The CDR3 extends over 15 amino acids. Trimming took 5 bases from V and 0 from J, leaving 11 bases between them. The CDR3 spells CASSGGKSSYNEQFF. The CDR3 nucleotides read TGTGCCAGCAGCGGAGGGAAAAGCTCCTACAATGAGCAGTTCTTC.

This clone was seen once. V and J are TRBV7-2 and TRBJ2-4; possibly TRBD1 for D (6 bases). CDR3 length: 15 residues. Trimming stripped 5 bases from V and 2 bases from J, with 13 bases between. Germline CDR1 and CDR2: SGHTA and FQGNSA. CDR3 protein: CASSENQGTKNIQYF. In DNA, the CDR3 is TGTGCCAGCAGCGAAAACCAGGGGACCAAAAACATTCAGTACTTC.

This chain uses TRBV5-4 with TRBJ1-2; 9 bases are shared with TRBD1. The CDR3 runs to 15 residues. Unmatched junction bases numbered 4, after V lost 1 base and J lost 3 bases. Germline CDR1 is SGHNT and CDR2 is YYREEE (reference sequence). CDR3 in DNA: TGTGCCAGCAGCTTGCAACAGGGGGCCGACTATGGCTACACCTTC. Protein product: CASSLQQGADYGYTF.

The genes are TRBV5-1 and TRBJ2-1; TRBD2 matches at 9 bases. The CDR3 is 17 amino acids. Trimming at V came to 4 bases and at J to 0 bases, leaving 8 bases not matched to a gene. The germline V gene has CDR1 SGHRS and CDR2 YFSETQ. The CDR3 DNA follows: TGCGCCAGCAGCCCGATGCTAGCGGGGAGCTCCTACAATGAGCAGTTCTTC. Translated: CASSPMLAGSSYNEQFF.

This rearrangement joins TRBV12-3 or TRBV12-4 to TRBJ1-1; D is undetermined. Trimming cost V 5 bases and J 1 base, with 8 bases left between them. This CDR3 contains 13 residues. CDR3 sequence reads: CASSRTANTEAFF. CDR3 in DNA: TGTGCCAGCAGTCGCACAGCGAACACTGAAGCTTTCTTT.

DNA for the CDR3: TGTGCCAGCAGCGTCGGGACAGGGGGCACAGATACGCAGTATTTT. It encodes CASSVGTGGTDTQYF. V and J are TRBV13 and TRBJ2-3; 10 bases fit TRBD1. Losses at the gene ends were 5 bases for V and 1 base for J; bases not matched to a gene: 3. The CDR3 has 15 residues. Germline CDR1 is PRHDT and CDR2 is FYEKMQ (reference sequence).

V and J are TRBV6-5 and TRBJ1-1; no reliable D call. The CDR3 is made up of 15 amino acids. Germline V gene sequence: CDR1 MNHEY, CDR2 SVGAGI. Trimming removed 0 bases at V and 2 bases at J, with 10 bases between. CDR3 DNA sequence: TGTGCCAGCAGTTACTCGAAGCTCCCCAACACTGAAGCTTTCTTT. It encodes CASSYSKLPNTEAFF.

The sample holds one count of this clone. The CDR3 sequence: CASRSRTSGGHNEQFF. In DNA, the CDR3 is TGTGCAAGTCGCTCCCGAACTAGCGGGGGACACAATGAGCAGTTCTTC. The rearrangement links TRBV12-2 to TRBJ2-1; the table's D call, TRBD2, was not checked against the DNA. TRBV12-2 counts as a pseudogene. This CDR3 has 16 residues.

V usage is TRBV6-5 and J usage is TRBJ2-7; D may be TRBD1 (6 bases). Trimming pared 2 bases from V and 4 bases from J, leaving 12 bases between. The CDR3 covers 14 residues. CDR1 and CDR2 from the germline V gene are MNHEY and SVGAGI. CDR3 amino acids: CASSYVGGWYEQYF. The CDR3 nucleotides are TGTGCCAGCAGTTACGTAGGGGGTTGGTACGAGCAGTACTTC.

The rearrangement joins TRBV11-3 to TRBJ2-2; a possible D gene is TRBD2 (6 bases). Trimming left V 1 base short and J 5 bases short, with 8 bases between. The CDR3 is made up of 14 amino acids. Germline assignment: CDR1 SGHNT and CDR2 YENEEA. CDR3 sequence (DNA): TGTGCCAGCAGCTTAGGGGGGGAGACCGGGGAGCTGTTTTTT. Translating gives CASSLGGETGELFF.

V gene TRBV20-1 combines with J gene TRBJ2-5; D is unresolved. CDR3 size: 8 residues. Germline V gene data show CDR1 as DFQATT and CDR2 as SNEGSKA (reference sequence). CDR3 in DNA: TGCAGCCGAGAGACCCAGTACTTC. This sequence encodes CSRETQYF.

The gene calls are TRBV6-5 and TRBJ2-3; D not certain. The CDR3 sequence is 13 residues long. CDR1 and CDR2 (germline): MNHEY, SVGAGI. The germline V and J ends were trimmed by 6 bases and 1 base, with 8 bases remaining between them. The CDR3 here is CASRSSGTDTQYF. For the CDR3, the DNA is TGTGCCAGCAGGTCCAGTGGCACAGATACGCAGTATTTT.

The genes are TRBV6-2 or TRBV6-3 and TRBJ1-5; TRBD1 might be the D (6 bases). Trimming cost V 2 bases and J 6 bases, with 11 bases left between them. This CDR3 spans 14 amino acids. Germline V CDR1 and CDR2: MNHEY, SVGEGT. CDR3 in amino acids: CASSYGSQGQPQHF. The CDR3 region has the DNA TGTGCCAGCAGTTACGGGTCACAGGGTCAGCCCCAGCATTTT.

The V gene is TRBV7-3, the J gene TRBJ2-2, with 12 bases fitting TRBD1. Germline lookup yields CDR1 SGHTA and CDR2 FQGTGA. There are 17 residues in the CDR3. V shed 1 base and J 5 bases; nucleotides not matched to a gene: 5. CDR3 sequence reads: CASSLNRDRGHTGELFF. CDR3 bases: TGTGCCAGCAGCTTAAACAGGGACAGGGGGCATACCGGGGAGCTGTTTTTT. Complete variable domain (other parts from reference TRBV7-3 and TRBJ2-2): GAGVSQTPSNKVTEKGKYVELRCDPISGHTALYWYRQSLGQGPEFLIYFQGTGAADDSGLPNDRFFAVRPEGSVSTLKIQRTERGDSAVYLCASSLNRDRGHTGELFFGEGSRLTVL.

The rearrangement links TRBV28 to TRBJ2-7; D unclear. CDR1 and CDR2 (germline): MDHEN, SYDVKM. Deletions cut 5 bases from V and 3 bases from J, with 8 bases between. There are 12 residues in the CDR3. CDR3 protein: CASSPQNYEQYF. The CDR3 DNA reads TGTGCCAGCAGTCCCCAGAACTACGAGCAGTACTTC.

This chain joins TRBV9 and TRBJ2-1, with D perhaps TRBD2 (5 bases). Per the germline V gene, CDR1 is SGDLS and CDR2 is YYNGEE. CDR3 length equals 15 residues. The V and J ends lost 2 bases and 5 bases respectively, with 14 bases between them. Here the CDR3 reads CASSVEAVRDNEQFF. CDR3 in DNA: TGTGCCAGCAGCGTGGAGGCGGTGCGGGACAATGAGCAGTTCTTC.

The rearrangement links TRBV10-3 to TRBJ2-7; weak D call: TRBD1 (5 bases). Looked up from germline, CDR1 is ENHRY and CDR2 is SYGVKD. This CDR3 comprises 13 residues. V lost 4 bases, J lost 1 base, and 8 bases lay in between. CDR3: CAISGQTSYEQYF. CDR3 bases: TGTGCCATCAGTGGACAGACTTCCTACGAGCAGTACTTC.

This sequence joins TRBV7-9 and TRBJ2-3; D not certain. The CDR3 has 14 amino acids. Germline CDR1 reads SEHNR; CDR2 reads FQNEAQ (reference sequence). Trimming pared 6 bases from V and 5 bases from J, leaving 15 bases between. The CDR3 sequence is CASSRTGGVDTQYF. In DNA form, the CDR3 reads TGTGCCAGCAGTAGAACGGGTGGAGTAGATACGCAGTATTTT.

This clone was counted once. DNA for the CDR3: TGTGCCAGCGGGGGACAGCTGAACACTGAAGCTTTCTTT. Protein: CASGGQLNTEAFF. The chain has TRBV2 and TRBJ1-1; 7 bases agree with TRBD1. The CDR3 sequence is 13 residues long. Germline V gene sequence: CDR1 SNHLY, CDR2 FYNNEI. The ends lost 8 bases at V and 0 bases at J; junction bases unmatched: 3.

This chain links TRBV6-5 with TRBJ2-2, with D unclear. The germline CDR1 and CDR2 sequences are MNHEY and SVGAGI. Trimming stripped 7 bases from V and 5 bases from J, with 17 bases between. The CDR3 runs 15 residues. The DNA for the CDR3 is TGTGCCAGCACGAAAGAGGCCGGGTTAACCGGGGAGCTGTTTTTT. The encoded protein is CASTKEAGLTGELFF.